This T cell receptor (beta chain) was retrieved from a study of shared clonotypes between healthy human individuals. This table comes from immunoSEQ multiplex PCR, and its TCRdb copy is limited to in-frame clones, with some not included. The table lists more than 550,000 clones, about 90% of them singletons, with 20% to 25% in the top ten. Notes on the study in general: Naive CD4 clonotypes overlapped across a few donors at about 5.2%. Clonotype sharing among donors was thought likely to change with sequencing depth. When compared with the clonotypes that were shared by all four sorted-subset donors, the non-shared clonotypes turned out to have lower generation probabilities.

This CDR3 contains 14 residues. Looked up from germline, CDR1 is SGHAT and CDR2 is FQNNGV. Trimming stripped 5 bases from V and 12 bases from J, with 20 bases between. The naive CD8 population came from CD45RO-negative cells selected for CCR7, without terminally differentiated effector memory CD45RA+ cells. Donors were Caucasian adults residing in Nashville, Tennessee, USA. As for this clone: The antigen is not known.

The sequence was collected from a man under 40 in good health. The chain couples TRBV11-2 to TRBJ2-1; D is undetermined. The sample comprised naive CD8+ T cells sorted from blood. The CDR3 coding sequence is TGTGCCAGCAGCCCCAACCCCAGTACCAAAGGGCAGTTCTTC. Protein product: CASSPNPSTKGQFF.